This TCR beta chain was identified in a study of T cells in Graves' hyperthyroidism and ophthalmopathy. RNA transcripts gave rise to amplified TCR beta CDR3 regions. First-round RT-PCR of the TCR CDR3 relied on the HTBI primer set. Each CDR3 protein gets one entry after TCRdb re-called the multiplex PCR reads with MiXCR. Of about 400,000 distinct CDR3 sequences listed, more than 12% are singletons. J gave up 6 bases and V 4 bases, and 1 base lay outside the gene matches. This CDR3 has 13 amino acids. CDR1 KGHDR and CDR2 SFDVKD come from the germline V gene. This clonotype was detected only a few times. The antigen is undetermined. Pregnant or lactating patients were excluded, as were those with uncontrolled infection or other autoimmune disease. Overall study results and limits: Separation of ophthalmopathy from stable hyperthyroidism was achieved by a 13 V-J model. With a median lead of around 6.7 months before onset, the model predicted ophthalmopathy.

The V call is TRBV24-1, the J call TRBJ1-5; 8 nucleotides line up with TRBD1. The clonotype comes from a woman aged 25-40 years with Graves' hyperthyroidism. Sample: blood. The chain's CDR3 is CATSETGVQPQHF. The DNA for the CDR3 is TGTGCCACCAGTGAGACAGGGGTTCAGCCCCAGCATTTT.